The sequence of this TCR beta chain was determined in a study of vaccination and CD4 T cells after COVID-19. Study background: Convalescent patients had positive nasal swab PCR results for SARS-CoV-2. Disease was mild in eight to ten and severe in one. Investigators drew the post-COVID samples a median around 98 days after diagnosis, with a range of 35 to 161.

The trim removed 6 bases at V and 8 bases at J, leaving 11 bases unmatched. There are 15 residues in the CDR3. CDR1 is MNHNS, CDR2 SASEGT, per germline. The Oncomine TCR Beta short-read assay sequenced DNA from cultured CD4+ T cells. Scientists extracted genomic DNA from CD4+ T cells grown in culture. MiXCR, run by TCRdb on the PCR reads, gives a single entry per CDR3 protein. Of approximately 10,000 distinct CDR3 sequences in the sample, about 64% were seen once. By share of the sample, this clonotype is medium-sized. Its antigen remains unknown. Treatment meaning: roughly nine-day PBMC culture with coronavirus spike peptide pools or control peptides (ViraFEST assay). Antigen-specific T cell expansion with peptide pools preceded TCR sequencing in the ViraFEST approach.

This TCR derives from a human donor who had recovered from COVID-19. Sequences were obtained from CD4+ T cells from blood, cultured in vitro. The chain combines TRBV6-1 with TRBJ2-1; 9 positions agree with TRBD2. CDR3 nucleotide sequence: TGTGCCAGCAGAGTTACTAGCGGGTCCGGCGATGAGCAGTTCTTC. It specifies CASRVTSGSGDEQFF.